One and the same sample provided the 25 T cell receptor beta chains below, sequenced in a study of blood T cell repertoires in COVID-19. Clones were read by immunoSEQ multiplex PCR, and TCRdb kept only the in-frame ones, dropping some. The sample records 55,000 to 75,000 clones, around 79% being singletons. Specimen: peripheral blood. The receptors here all came from a man aged 60-69 years with acute or convalescent COVID-19.

The J gene is TRBJ2-5, the V gene TRBV18; unclear D gene. CDR1 is KGHSH and CDR2 is LQKENI in the germline V gene. Trimming removed 5 bases at V and 5 bases at J, with 15 bases between. The CDR3 runs 14 residues. The CDR3 protein is CASSSFGSTETQYF. The DNA for the CDR3 is TGTGCCAGCTCAAGCTTCGGTAGTACGGAGACCCAGTACTTC.

V is TRBV28 and J is TRBJ1-1; D is unclear. V was trimmed by 2 bases and J by 8 bases, leaving 18 bases between them. CDR3 length: 15 residues. Germline CDR1 MDHEN, CDR2 SYDVKM. CDR3 in amino acids: CASSLIGREYHEAFF. CDR3 DNA sequence: TGTGCCAGCAGTTTAATTGGGCGTGAGTATCACGAAGCTTTCTTT.

The CDR3 protein is CASSPGQSNEKLFF. As DNA, the CDR3 is TGTGCCAGCTCACCTGGACAGAGTAATGAAAAACTGTTTTTT. The chain recombines TRBV18 with TRBJ1-4; possible D gene TRBD1, 6 bases. V was trimmed by 3 bases and J by 4 bases, leaving 9 bases between them. Germline CDR1 and CDR2: KGHSH and LQKENI. The CDR3 is made up of 14 amino acids. The full variable domain, its missing parts supplied by reference TRBV18 and TRBJ1-4, is NAGVMQNPRHLVRRRGQEARLRCSPMKGHSHVYWYRQLPEEGLKFMVYLQKENIIDESGMPKERFSAEFPKEGPSILRIQQVVRGDSAAYFCASSPGQSNEKLFFGSGTQLSVL.

The rearrangement uses TRBV7-2 and TRBJ2-1, with a tentative D call TRBD2 (5 bases). CDR3 length: 15 amino acids. Germline V CDR1 and CDR2: SGHTA, FQGNSA. With 0 bases removed from V and 5 bases from J, the gap between germline ends came to 11 bases. The CDR3: CASSLAVGSHNEQFF. CDR3 nucleotides: TGTGCCAGCAGCTTAGCGGTTGGGAGCCACAATGAGCAGTTCTTC.

The chain carries TRBV7-9 and TRBJ1-6, with D maybe TRBD1 (5 bases). Germline CDR1 is SEHNR and CDR2 is FQNEAQ (reference sequence). CDR3 length: 15 amino acids. Between the trimmed V and J ends, which lost 5 bases and 6 bases, there was a span of 14 bases. The CDR3 loop reads CASSTLDKINSPLHF. CDR3 DNA: TGTGCCAGCAGCACCTTGGACAAGATTAATTCACCCCTCCACTTT.

The J gene is TRBJ1-1, the V gene TRBV6-5; 10 bases match TRBD1. CDR1 and CDR2 from the germline V gene are MNHEY and SVGAGI. V shed 6 bases, J shed 4 bases, and the junction held 2 bases outside the gene matches. The CDR3 has 13 residues. CDR3 nucleotide sequence: TGTGCCAGCAGCTGGACAGGGGGCACTGAAGCTTTCTTT. Its protein is CASSWTGGTEAFF.

A note on this clone: One end of the junction fails to match germline, which may point to a read error. The chain uses TRBV29-1 and TRBJ1-1, with no clear D. The germline V gene has CDR1 SQVTM and CDR2 ANQGSEA. CDR3 size: 12 residues. CDR3 coding DNA: TGCCGCGTTGAGAAACAGAACACTGAAGCTTTCTTT. It yields the protein CRVEKQNTEAFF.

The chain combines TRBV6-6 with TRBJ1-2, with D unclear. CDR3 size: 13 residues. Germline CDR1 is MNHNY and CDR2 is SVGAGI (reference sequence). Trimming pared 6 bases from V and 6 bases from J, leaving 14 bases between. The CDR3 loop is CASRGGRVNGYTF. Written as DNA, the CDR3 is TGTGCCAGCAGAGGCGGGAGGGTGAATGGCTACACCTTC.

This chain links TRBV15 with TRBJ2-3; D unclear. Trimming removed 3 bases from V and 6 bases from J, with 10 bases in between. Germline CDR1 reads LNHNV; CDR2 reads YYDKDF (reference sequence). The CDR3 covers 13 residues. CDR3 residues: CATSSRNWDTQYF. CDR3 nucleotide sequence: TGTGCCACCAGCAGCCGAAACTGGGATACGCAGTATTTT. The full variable domain, with the rest looked up from reference TRBV15 and TRBJ2-3, is DAMVIQNPRYQVTQFGKPVTLSCSQTLNHNVMYWYQQKSSQAPKLLFHYYDKDFNNEADTPDNFQSRRPNTSFCFLDIRSPGLGDTAMYLCATSSRNWDTQYFGPGTRLTVL.

V and J are TRBV6-6 and TRBJ2-3, with D perhaps matching TRBD2 (6 bases). Germline loops: CDR1 MNHNY, CDR2 SVGAGI (reference sequence). The CDR3 length is 16 residues. Between the trimmed V and J ends, which lost 0 bases and 4 bases, there was a span of 14 bases. CDR3 nucleotide sequence: TGTGCCAGCAGTTACTCGGGGGGAATTGACCCAGATACGCAGTATTTT. It specifies CASSYSGGIDPDTQYF.

This sequence joins TRBV6-2 or TRBV6-3 and TRBJ1-5; D remains ambiguous. CDR1 MNHEY and CDR2 SVGEGT come from the germline V gene. V lost 4 bases and J 2 bases, leaving 6 bases between the germline ends. The CDR3 has 13 amino acids. This chain's CDR3 is CASSSSGNQPQHF. Written as DNA, the CDR3 is TGTGCCAGCAGTTCGTCGGGCAATCAGCCCCAGCATTTT.

The rearrangement links TRBV3-1 (or the pseudogene TRBV3-2) to TRBJ1-1, with D possibly matching TRBD1 (6 bases). The CDR3 length is 13 residues. V was cut by 1 base and J by 5 bases, with 8 bases left in between. Germline lookup yields CDR1 LGHDT and CDR2 YNNKEL (reference sequence). The chain's CDR3 is CASSQGRGTEAFF. The CDR3 nucleotides read TGTGCCAGCAGCCAAGGCAGGGGTACTGAAGCTTTCTTT.

This clone is a singleton in its sample. The V gene is TRBV11-2, the J gene TRBJ1-2; TRBD1 agrees at 10 bases. The CDR3 is made up of 14 amino acids. With V trimmed by 5 bases and J by 8 bases, 8 bases remained unmatched. Germline V lookup: CDR1 SGHAT, CDR2 FQNNGV. CDR3 bases: TGTGCCAGCAGCCAAAACGACAGGGGGCGCGGCTACACCTTC. The encoded protein is CASSQNDRGRGYTF.

The CDR3 DNA follows: TGTGCCAGCAGCGGCGGACTTTATGGAGATGAGCAGTTCTTC. Translating gives CASSGGLYGDEQFF. The chain couples TRBV2 to TRBJ2-1; D is possibly TRBD2 (5 bases). This CDR3 contains 14 residues. Germline-derived CDR1 and CDR2 are SNHLY and FYNNEI. V was trimmed by 6 bases and J by 8 bases, leaving 17 bases between them.

The chain combines TRBV30 with TRBJ2-7; the D gene is possibly TRBD1 (6 bases). Germline V lookup: CDR1 GTSNPN, CDR2 SVGIG (reference sequence). The CDR3 runs to 13 residues. V was cut by 4 bases and J by 10 bases, with 20 bases left in between. The CDR3 spells CAWMTQGHFIQYF. DNA of the CDR3: TGTGCCTGGATGACCCAGGGACATTTTATTCAGTACTTC.

V gene TRBV13 combines with J gene TRBJ1-1; D uncertain. Looked up from germline, CDR1 is PRHDT and CDR2 is FYEKMQ (reference sequence). With 5 bases removed from V and 1 base from J, the gap between germline ends came to 17 bases. The CDR3 runs 16 residues. The CDR3 nucleotides read TGTGCCAGCAGCCGTGTGGGCCAGACCACGAACACTGAAGCTTTCTTT. Protein: CASSRVGQTTNTEAFF.

The count of this clone is one. The chain recombines TRBV15 with TRBJ1-2; 7 bases fit TRBD1. With V trimmed by 0 bases and J by 3 bases, 7 bases remained unmatched. This CDR3 is built from 16 residues. The germline V gene has CDR1 LNHNV and CDR2 YYDKDF (reference sequence). The CDR3 region is CATSRDEGGLDYGYTF. CDR3 coding DNA: TGTGCCACCAGCAGAGATGAAGGGGGCCTGGACTATGGCTACACCTTC. Combining the CDR3 with reference TRBV15 and TRBJ1-2 gives the whole variable domain DAMVIQNPRYQVTQFGKPVTLSCSQTLNHNVMYWYQQKSSQAPKLLFHYYDKDFNNEADTPDNFQSRRPNTSFCFLDIRSPGLGDTAMYLCATSRDEGGLDYGYTFGSGTRLTVV.

The genes are TRBV7-2 and TRBJ1-2, with TRBD1 identical over 7 bases. The CDR3 extends over 16 amino acids. The J segment lost 0 bases and the V segment lost 2 bases, leaving 6 bases of the junction unmatched. Germline loops: CDR1 SGHTA, CDR2 FQGNSA. The chain's CDR3 is CASSLTDRLTNYGYTF. The CDR3, as DNA: TGTGCCAGCAGCTTAACGGACAGGTTGACTAACTATGGCTACACCTTC.

CDR3 DNA: TGTGCCAGCACCTCTAGCGGAGCCTACGAGCAGTACTTC. Protein product: CASTSSGAYEQYF. The chain combines TRBV27 with TRBJ2-7, with 7 bases that match TRBD2. The trim removed 7 bases at V and 2 bases at J, leaving 5 bases unmatched. The CDR3 is 13 amino acids. Germline V gene sequence: CDR1 MNHEY, CDR2 SMNVEV (reference sequence).

This rearrangement joins TRBV2 to TRBJ1-1, with unresolved D. The CDR3 runs 15 residues. The ends were cut back, 2 bases at V and 0 bases at J, with 10 bases in the middle. Looked up from germline, CDR1 is SNHLY and CDR2 is FYNNEI. The CDR3 nucleotides are TGTGCCAGCAGTGAACGTGCAAACTTGAACACTGAAGCTTTCTTT. Encoded protein: CASSERANLNTEAFF.

The chain links TRBV7-2 to TRBJ1-4; TRBD1 aligns across 10 bases. The V gene's germline CDR1 is SGHTA and CDR2 FQGNSA. This CDR3 comprises 14 residues. V shed 3 bases, J shed 5 bases, and the junction held 0 bases outside the gene matches. CDR3 sequence reads: CASSLGQGNEKLFF. CDR3 DNA sequence: TGTGCCAGCAGCTTGGGACAGGGGAATGAAAAACTGTTTTTT.

This chain links TRBV28 with TRBJ2-1; D perhaps matches TRBD1 (6 bases). From germline, CDR1 is MDHEN and CDR2 SYDVKM. Trimming stripped 6 bases from V and 2 bases from J, with 14 bases between. CDR3 size: 15 residues. The CDR3 region is CASRWLQGAYNEQFF. CDR3 sequence (DNA): TGTGCCAGCAGGTGGCTACAGGGTGCCTACAATGAGCAGTTCTTC.

In this sample, this clone turned up once. The chain couples TRBV9 to TRBJ1-2; possibly TRBD1 for D (5 bases). Trimming left V 1 base short and J 3 bases short, with 10 bases between. The length of the CDR3 is 14 residues. Per germline, CDR1 SGDLS and CDR2 YYNGEE. CDR3 protein: CASSVWEGDYGYTF. CDR3 in DNA: TGTGCCAGCAGCGTATGGGAAGGGGACTATGGCTACACCTTC.

The rearrangement uses TRBV6-5 and TRBJ2-7; TRBD2 matches at 7 bases. V gave up 6 bases and J gave up 6 bases; unmatched junction bases: 2. Germline V gives CDR1 MNHEY, CDR2 SVGAGI. This CDR3 region has 11 residues. For the CDR3, the DNA is TGTGCCAGCAGCCGCGGGGGCGAGCAGTACTTC. This codes for CASSRGGEQYF.

The chain carries TRBV19 and TRBJ1-5; weak D call: TRBD1 (6 bases). CDR3 length: 16 amino acids. V was clipped by 3 bases and J by 0 bases, with 12 bases between them. Germline-derived CDR1 and CDR2 are LNHDA and SQIVND (reference sequence). The CDR3 is CASSIASTGSNQPQHF. The CDR3 DNA reads as TGTGCCAGTAGTATTGCATCGACAGGTAGCAATCAGCCCCAGCATTTT.